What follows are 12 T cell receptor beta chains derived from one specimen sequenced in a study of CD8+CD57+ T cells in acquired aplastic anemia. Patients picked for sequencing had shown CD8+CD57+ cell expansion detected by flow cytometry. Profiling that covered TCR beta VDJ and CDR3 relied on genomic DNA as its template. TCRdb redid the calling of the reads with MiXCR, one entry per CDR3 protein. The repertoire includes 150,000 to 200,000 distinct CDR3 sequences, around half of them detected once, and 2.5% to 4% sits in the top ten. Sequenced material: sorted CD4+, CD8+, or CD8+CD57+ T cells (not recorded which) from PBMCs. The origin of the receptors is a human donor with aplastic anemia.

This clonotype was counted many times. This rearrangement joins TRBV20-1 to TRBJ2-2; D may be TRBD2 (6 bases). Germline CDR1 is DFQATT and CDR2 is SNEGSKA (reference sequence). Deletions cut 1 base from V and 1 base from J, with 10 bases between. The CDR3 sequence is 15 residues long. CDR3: CSARGGGENTGELFF. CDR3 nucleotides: TGCAGTGCTAGAGGAGGCGGGGAGAACACCGGGGAGCTGTTTTTT.

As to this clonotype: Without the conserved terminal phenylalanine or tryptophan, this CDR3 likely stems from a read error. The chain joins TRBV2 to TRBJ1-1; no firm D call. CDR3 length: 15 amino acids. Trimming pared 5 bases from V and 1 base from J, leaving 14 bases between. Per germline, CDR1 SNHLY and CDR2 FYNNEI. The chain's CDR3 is CASSYRPVGNTEAFL. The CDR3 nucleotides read TGTGCCAGCAGTTATCGCCCGGTGGGGAACACTGAAGCTTTCCTT.

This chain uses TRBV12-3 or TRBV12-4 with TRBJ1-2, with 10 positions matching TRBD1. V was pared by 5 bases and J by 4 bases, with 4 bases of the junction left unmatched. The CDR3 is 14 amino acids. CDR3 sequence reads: CASSPGQGSYGYTF. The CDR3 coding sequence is TGTGCCAGCAGTCCGGGACAGGGGAGCTATGGCTACACCTTC.

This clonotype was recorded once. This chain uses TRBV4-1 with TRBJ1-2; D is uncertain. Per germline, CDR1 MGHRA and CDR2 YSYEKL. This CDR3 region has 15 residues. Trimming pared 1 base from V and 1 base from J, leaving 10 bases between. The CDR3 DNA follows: TGCGCCAGCAGCCAAGGCCTGCGGGATAACTATGGCTACACCTTC. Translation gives CASSQGLRDNYGYTF.

Written as DNA, the CDR3 is TGTGCCAGCAGTGAAGAGGGCGGGGGAGCCTACGAGCAGTACTTC. Protein product: CASSEEGGGAYEQYF. The chain uses TRBV2 and TRBJ2-7; TRBD2 aligns across 7 bases. The CDR3 length is 15 residues. Trimming at V came to 1 base and at J to 2 bases, leaving 5 bases not matched to a gene. Germline V gene data show CDR1 as SNHLY and CDR2 as FYNNEI.

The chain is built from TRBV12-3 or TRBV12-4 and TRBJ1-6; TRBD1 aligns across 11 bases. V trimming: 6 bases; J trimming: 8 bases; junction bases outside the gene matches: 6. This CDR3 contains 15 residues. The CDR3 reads CASRLGQGVDSPLHF. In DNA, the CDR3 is TGTGCCAGCAGACTGGGACAGGGGGTGGATTCACCCCTCCACTTT.

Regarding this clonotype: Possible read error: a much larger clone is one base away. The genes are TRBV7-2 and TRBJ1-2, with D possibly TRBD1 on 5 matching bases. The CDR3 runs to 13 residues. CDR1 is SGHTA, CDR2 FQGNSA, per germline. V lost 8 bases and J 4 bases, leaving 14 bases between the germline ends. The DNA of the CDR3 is TGTGCCAGCTGTAGACAGCCAAGCTATGGCTACACCTTC. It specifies CASCRQPSYGYTF.

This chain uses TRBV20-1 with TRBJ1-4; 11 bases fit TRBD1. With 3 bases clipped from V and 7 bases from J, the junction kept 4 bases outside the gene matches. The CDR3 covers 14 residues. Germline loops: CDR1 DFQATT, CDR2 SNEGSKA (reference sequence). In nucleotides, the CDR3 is TGCAGTGCTAGTTTGGGACAGGGGGGTGAAAAACTGTTTTTT. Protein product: CSASLGQGGEKLFF.

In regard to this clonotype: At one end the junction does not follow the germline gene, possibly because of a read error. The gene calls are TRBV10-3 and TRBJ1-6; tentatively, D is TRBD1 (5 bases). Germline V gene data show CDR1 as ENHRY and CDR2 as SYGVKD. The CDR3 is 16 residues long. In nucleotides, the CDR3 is TGTGCCAGCAGTGAGTTCGGGGCAGAAGCTTATTCACCCCTCCACTTT. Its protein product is CASSEFGAEAYSPLHF.

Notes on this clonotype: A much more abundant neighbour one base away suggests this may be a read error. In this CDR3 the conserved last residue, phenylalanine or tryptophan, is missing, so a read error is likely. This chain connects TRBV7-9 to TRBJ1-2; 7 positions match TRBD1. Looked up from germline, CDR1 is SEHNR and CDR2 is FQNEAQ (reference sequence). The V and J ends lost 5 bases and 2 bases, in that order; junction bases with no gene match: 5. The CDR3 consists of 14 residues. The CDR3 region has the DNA TGTGCCAGCAGCCCCCGACAGGGAAACTATGGCTACACCCTC. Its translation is CASSPRQGNYGYTL.

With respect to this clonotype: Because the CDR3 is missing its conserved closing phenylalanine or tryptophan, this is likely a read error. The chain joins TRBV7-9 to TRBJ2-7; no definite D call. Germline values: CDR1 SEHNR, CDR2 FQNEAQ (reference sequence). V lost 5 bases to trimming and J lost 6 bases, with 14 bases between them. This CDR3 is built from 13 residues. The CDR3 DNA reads TGTGCCAGCAGCCTCGACGCTGTAGGCGAGCAGTACTTA. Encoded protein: CASSLDAVGEQYL.

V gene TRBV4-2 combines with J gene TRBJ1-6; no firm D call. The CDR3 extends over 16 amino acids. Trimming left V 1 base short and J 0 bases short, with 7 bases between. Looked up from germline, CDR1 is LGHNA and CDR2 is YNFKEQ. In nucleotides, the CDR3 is TGTGCCAGCAGCCAAGCAGGTAGCTCCTATAATTCACCCCTCCACTTT. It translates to CASSQAGSSYNSPLHF.